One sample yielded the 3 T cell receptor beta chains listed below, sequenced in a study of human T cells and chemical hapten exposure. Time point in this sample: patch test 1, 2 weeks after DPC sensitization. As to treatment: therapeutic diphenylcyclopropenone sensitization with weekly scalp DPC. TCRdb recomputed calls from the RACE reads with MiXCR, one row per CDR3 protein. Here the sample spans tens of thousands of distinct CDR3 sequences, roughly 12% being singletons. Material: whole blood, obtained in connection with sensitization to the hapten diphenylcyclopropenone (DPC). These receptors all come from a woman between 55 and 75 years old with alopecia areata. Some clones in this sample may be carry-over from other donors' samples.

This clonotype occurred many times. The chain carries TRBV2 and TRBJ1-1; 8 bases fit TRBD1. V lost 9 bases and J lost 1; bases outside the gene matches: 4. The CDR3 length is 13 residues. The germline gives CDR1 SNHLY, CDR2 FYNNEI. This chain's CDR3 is CARNGQGNTEAFF. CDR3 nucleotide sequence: TGTGCCAGGAATGGACAGGGGAACACTGAAGCTTTCTTT.

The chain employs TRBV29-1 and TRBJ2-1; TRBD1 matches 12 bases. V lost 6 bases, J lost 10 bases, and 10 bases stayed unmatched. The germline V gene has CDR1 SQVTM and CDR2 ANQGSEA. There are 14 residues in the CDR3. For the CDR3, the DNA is TGCAGCGTGGCCACCGGGACAGGGGGCAGGGAGCAGTTCTTC. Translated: CSVATGTGGREQFF.

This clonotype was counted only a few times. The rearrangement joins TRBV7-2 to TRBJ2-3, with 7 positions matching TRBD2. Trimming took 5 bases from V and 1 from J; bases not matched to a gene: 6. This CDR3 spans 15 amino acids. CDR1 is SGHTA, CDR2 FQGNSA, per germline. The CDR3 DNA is TGTGCCAGCAGCCTCCAAGCGGGACGCACAGATACGCAGTATTTT. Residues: CASSLQAGRTDTQYF. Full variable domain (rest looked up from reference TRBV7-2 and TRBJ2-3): GAGVSQSPSNKVTEKGKDVELRCDPISGHTALYWYRQSLGQGLEFLIYFQGNSAPDKSGLPSDRFSAERTGGSVSTLTIQRTQQEDSAVYLCASSLQAGRTDTQYFGPGTRLTVL.